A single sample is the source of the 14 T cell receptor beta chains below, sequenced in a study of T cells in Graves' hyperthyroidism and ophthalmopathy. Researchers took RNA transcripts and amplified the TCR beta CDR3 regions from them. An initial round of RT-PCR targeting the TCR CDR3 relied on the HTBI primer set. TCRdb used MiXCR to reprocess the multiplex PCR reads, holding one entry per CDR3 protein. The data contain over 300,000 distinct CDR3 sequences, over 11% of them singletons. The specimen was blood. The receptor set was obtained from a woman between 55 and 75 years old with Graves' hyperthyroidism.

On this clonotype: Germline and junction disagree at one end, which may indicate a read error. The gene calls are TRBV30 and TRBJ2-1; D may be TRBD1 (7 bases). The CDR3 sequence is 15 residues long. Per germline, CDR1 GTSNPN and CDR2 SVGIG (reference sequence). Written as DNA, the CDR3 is TGTGCCTGGAGTGTCAAGGGGGCGGGATACAATGAGCAGCTCTTC. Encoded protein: CAWSVKGAGYNEQLF.

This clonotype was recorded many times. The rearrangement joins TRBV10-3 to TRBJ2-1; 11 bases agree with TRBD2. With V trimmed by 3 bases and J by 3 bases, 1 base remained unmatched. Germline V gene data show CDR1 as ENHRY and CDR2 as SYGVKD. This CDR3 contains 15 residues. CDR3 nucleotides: TGTGCCATCAGTGAAGGGACTAGCGGCTACAATGAGCAGTTCTTC. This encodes CAISEGTSGYNEQFF.

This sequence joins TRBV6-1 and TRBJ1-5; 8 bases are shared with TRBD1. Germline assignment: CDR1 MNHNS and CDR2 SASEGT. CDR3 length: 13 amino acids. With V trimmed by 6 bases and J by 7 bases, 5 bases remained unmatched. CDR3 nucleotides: TGTGCCAGCAGGGCAGGGGGCAGGCAGCCCCAGCATTTT. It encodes CASRAGGRQPQHF.

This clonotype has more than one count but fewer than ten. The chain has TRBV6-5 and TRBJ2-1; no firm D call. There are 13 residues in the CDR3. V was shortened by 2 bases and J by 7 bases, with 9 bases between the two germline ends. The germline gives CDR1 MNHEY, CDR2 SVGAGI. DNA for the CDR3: TGTGCCAGCAGTTACACCAGAAGGAATGAGCAGTTCTTC. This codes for CASSYTRRNEQFF.

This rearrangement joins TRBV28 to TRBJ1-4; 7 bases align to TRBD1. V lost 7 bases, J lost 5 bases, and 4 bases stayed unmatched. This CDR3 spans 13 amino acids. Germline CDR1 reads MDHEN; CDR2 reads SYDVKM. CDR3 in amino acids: CASTQGQNEKLFF. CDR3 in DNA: TGTGCCAGCACCCAGGGACAGAATGAAAAACTGTTTTTT.

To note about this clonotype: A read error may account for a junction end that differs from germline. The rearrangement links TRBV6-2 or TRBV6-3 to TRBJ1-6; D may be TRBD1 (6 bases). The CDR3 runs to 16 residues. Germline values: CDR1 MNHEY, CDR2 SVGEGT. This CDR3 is CASSESGRGGGSPLHF. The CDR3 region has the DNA TGCGCCAGCAGTGAGTCGGGGCGAGGGGGAGGTTCACCCCTCCACTTT.

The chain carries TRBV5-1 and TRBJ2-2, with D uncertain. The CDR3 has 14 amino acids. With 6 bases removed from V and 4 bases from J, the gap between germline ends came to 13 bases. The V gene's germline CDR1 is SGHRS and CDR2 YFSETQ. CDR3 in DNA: TGCGCCAGCAACCCGGACCGCACCACCGGGGAGCTGTTTTTT. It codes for CASNPDRTTGELFF.

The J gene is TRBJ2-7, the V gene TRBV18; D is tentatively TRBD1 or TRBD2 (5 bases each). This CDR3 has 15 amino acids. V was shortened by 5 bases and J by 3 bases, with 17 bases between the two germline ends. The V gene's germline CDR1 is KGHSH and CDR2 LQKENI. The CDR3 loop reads CASSTRVEAYYEQYF. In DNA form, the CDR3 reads TGTGCCAGCTCAACCAGGGTGGAGGCGTACTACGAGCAGTACTTC.

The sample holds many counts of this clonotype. The CDR3 sequence: CASRDTGNYGYTF. CDR3 nucleotides: TGTGCCAGCAGGGATACAGGGAACTATGGCTACACCTTC. The chain carries TRBV2 and TRBJ1-2; D may be TRBD1 (6 bases). This CDR3 contains 13 residues. CDR1 and CDR2 from the germline V gene are SNHLY and FYNNEI. Trimming removed 6 bases from V and 2 bases from J, with 10 bases in between. Filled out from reference TRBV2 and TRBJ1-2, the complete variable domain reads EPEVTQTPSHQVTQMGQEVILRCVPISNHLYFYWYRQILGQKVEFLVSFYNNEISEKSEIFDDQFSVERPDGSNFTLKIRSTKLEDSAMYFCASRDTGNYGYTFGSGTRLTVV.

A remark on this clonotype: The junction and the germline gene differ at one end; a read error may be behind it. This chain's CDR3 is CASGRGPNGQFF. As DNA, the CDR3 is TGTGCCAGTGGGCGGGGACCGAATGGGCAGTTCTTC. The chain combines TRBV6-1 with TRBJ2-1; weak D call: TRBD2 (6 bases). There are 12 residues in the CDR3. Germline V gene sequence: CDR1 MNHNS, CDR2 SASEGT.

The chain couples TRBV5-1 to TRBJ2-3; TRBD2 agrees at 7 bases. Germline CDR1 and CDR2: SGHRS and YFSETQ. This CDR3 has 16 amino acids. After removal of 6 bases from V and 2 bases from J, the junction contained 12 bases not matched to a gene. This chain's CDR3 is CASTLEGGLNTDTQYF. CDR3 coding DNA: TGCGCCAGCACCCTTGAGGGAGGGCTCAACACAGATACGCAGTATTTT.

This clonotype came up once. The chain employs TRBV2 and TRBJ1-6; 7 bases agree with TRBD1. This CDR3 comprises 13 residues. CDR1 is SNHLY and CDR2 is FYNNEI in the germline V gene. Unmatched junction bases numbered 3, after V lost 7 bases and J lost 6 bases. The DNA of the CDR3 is TGTGCCAGCATGACAGGGTCTAATTCACCCCTCCACTTT. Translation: CASMTGSNSPLHF.

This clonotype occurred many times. CDR3 nucleotide sequence: TGTGCCAGCAGCTTCAGCGGGAGCTCCGAGCAGTACTTC. Encoded protein: CASSFSGSSEQYF. V is TRBV7-9 and J is TRBJ2-7; 8 bases agree with TRBD2. The V gene end was trimmed by 3 bases and the J gene end by 6 bases; junction bases not matched to a gene: 4. This CDR3 contains 13 residues. Germline CDR1 is SEHNR and CDR2 is FQNEAQ (reference sequence).

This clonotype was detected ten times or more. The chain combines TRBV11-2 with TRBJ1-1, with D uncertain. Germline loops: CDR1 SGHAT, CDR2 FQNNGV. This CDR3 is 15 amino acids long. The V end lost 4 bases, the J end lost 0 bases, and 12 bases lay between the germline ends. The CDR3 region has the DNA TGTGCCAGCAGCTCGTTTACAGCCATGAACACTGAAGCTTTCTTT. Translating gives CASSSFTAMNTEAFF.